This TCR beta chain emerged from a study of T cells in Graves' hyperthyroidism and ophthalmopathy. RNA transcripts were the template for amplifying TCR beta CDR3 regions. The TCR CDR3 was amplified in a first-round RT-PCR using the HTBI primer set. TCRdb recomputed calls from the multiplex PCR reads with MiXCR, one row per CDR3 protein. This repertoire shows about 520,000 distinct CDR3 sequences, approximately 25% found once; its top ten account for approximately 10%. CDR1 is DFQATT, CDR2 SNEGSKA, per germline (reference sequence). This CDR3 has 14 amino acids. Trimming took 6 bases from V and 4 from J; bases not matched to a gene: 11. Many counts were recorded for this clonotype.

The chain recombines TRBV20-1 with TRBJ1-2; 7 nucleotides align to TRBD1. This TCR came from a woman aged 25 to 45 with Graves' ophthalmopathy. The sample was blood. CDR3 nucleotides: TGCAGTGCAACAACAGGGGTAGATAGCTATGGCTACACCTTC. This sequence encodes CSATTGVDSYGYTF.